This entry features one TCR beta chain sequence. The record originates from a study of T cell clusters in autoimmune cytopenias. Each sample's input was roughly 230 ng genomic DNA, some 38,000 genome equivalents. CDR3 length: 15 residues. Multiplex touch-down PCR amplified TRB using TRB-A and TRB-B pools in one tube. TCRdb re-called the multiplex PCR reads; every CDR3 protein appears as one record, without DNA. The sample has nearly 15,000 distinct CDR3 sequences. These same records also appear under a second study, on T cell repertoires in aging, cancer and after chemotherapy.

V gene TRBV12-3 or TRBV12-4 combines with J gene TRBJ2-5; TCRdb's D call of TRBD1 is untestable without DNA. The material sequenced was peripheral blood. This receptor was obtained from a human donor in good health. The CDR3 spells CASSLEDRDGETQYF.